The rows below give T cell receptor beta chains drawn from one sample of a study of T-cell reconstitution after alpha-beta-depleted transplantation in children. From the PCR reads, TCRdb called clonotypes with MiXCR, one entry per CDR3 protein. The sample contains about 980,000 distinct CDR3 sequences, about 29% of which appear only once. This material consisted of PBMCs, mostly from graft donor cells, taken 360 days after TCRalphabeta/CD19-depleted stem cell transplant. These receptors originate from a boy under three years old who had a stem cell transplant for SCID, so the T cells may come from the graft donor. CDR3s include the opening cysteine and the closing phenylalanine or tryptophan. Fields, in order: D gene, V gene, clone size, J gene, CDR3 length, CDR3 DNA, CDR3 protein. A D gene is named only where the DNA matches it firmly. Size tells how often a clone was seen (once, few, many) or the class of an expanded clone, and some rows leave it out.

D gene: .; V gene: TRBV24-1; clone size: .; J gene: TRBJ2-2; CDR3 length: 17; CDR3 DNA: TGTGCCACCAGTGATGCCCAAGGGGCGGCAGTCACCGGGGAGCTGTTTTTT; CDR3 protein: CATSDAQGAAVTGELFF
D gene: TRBD1; V gene: TRBV20-1; clone size: .; J gene: TRBJ2-5; CDR3 length: 15; CDR3 DNA: TGCAGTGCTCACCCAGGGACAGGGGTCCAAGAGACCCAGTACTTC; CDR3 protein: CSAHPGTGVQETQYF
D gene: .; V gene: TRBV12-3/TRBV12-4; clone size: .; J gene: TRBJ2-3; CDR3 length: 16; CDR3 DNA: TGTGCCTCCCAACATGCACAGCCCTCTAGCACAGATACGCAGTATTTT; CDR3 protein: CASQHAQPSSTDTQYF
D gene: .; V gene: TRBV25-1; clone size: .; J gene: TRBJ2-1; CDR3 length: 15; CDR3 DNA: TGTGCCAGCAGCCGCGGGGAGGTAATCTACAATGAGCAGTTCTTC; CDR3 protein: CASSRGEVIYNEQFF
D gene: .; V gene: TRBV27; clone size: few; J gene: TRBJ2-1; CDR3 length: 15; CDR3 DNA: TGTGCCAGCACCTCTCGCCAGGGAGGAGGCAATGAGCAGTTCTTC; CDR3 protein: CASTSRQGGGNEQFF
D gene: TRBD1; V gene: TRBV2; clone size: few; J gene: TRBJ2-3; CDR3 length: 14; CDR3 DNA: TGTGCCAGCAGAACAGGACAGGGGACAGATACGCAGTATTTT; CDR3 protein: CASRTGQGTDTQYF
D gene: TRBD1; V gene: TRBV7-9; clone size: .; J gene: TRBJ1-1; CDR3 length: 16; CDR3 DNA: TGTGCCAGCATCTTCATTCCCGCCACAGGGGATACTGAAGCTTTCTTT; CDR3 protein: CASIFIPATGDTEAFF
D gene: TRBD2; V gene: TRBV6-5; clone size: few; J gene: TRBJ2-3; CDR3 length: 16; CDR3 DNA: TGTGCCAGCAGTTACTCGACCGGGGGGACCACAGATACGCAGTATTTT; CDR3 protein: CASSYSTGGTTDTQYF
D gene: .; V gene: TRBV20-1; clone size: few; J gene: TRBJ2-3; CDR3 length: 16; CDR3 DNA: TGCAGTGCTAGAGCGGGGTACCTTCTGGGCACAGATACGCAGTATTTT; CDR3 protein: CSARAGYLLGTDTQYF
D gene: .; V gene: TRBV3-1; clone size: few; J gene: TRBJ1-2; CDR3 length: 13; CDR3 DNA: TGTGCCAGCAGCCTTTCACAAGCTAGTGGCTACACCTTC; CDR3 protein: CASSLSQASGYTF
D gene: .; V gene: TRBV6-6; clone size: few; J gene: TRBJ1-2; CDR3 length: 13; CDR3 DNA: TGTGCCAGCAGCCGGGGATACTACTATGGCTACACCTTC; CDR3 protein: CASSRGYYYGYTF
D gene: .; V gene: TRBV5-1; clone size: few; J gene: TRBJ2-5; CDR3 length: 15; CDR3 DNA: TGCGCCAGCAGCTTGCCAACAGGGAGTGTGGAGACCCAGTACTTC; CDR3 protein: CASSLPTGSVETQYF
D gene: TRBD2; V gene: TRBV9; clone size: .; J gene: TRBJ2-3; CDR3 length: 16; CDR3 DNA: TGTGCCAGCAGCGTAGATCCGGGGGGAACCACAGATACGCAGTATTTT; CDR3 protein: CASSVDPGGTTDTQYF
D gene: TRBD2; V gene: TRBV5-1; clone size: .; J gene: TRBJ2-3; CDR3 length: 17; CDR3 DNA: TGCGCCAGCAGCCGCTGGGGAGCGGGGATGTCCACAGATACGCAGTATTTT; CDR3 protein: CASSRWGAGMSTDTQYF
D gene: .; V gene: TRBV5-1; clone size: .; J gene: TRBJ2-2; CDR3 length: 12; CDR3 DNA: TGCGCCAGCACCCGGGATGTCGGGGAGCTGTTTTTT; CDR3 protein: CASTRDVGELFF
D gene: .; V gene: TRBV6-5; clone size: .; J gene: TRBJ2-5; CDR3 length: 14; CDR3 DNA: TGTGCCAGCAGTTACTCAACAGGGACGGAGACCCAGTACTTC; CDR3 protein: CASSYSTGTETQYF
D gene: .; V gene: TRBV7-9; clone size: few; J gene: TRBJ2-1; CDR3 length: 12; CDR3 DNA: TGTGCCAGCAGTCCAAACCGACAGTGGTGGGTCTTC; CDR3 protein: CASSPNRQWWVF
D gene: .; V gene: TRBV29-1; clone size: .; J gene: TRBJ2-7; CDR3 length: 13; CDR3 DNA: TGCAGCGTTGAAGATGAAGGGAACTACGAGCAGTACTTC; CDR3 protein: CSVEDEGNYEQYF
D gene: .; V gene: TRBV5-1; clone size: .; J gene: TRBJ1-2; CDR3 length: 14; CDR3 DNA: TGCGCCAGCAGCTTGGAAGGGATCGTCTATGGCTACACCTTC; CDR3 protein: CASSLEGIVYGYTF
D gene: TRBD1; V gene: TRBV12-3/TRBV12-4; clone size: few; J gene: TRBJ1-1; CDR3 length: 15; CDR3 DNA: TGTGCCAGCAGTTTACAGGGGGCTGAGGGGACTGAAGCTTTCTTT; CDR3 protein: CASSLQGAEGTEAFF
D gene: .; V gene: TRBV6-1; clone size: few; J gene: TRBJ2-1; CDR3 length: 16; CDR3 DNA: TGTGCCAGCAGTCCGGGGCTCGGGACATTCGTTAATGAGCAGTTCTTC; CDR3 protein: CASSPGLGTFVNEQFF
D gene: .; V gene: TRBV3-1; clone size: .; J gene: TRBJ2-6; CDR3 length: 17; CDR3 DNA: TGTGCCAGCAGCCAAGATAGTCGGTACTCTGGGGCCAACGTCCTGACTTTC; CDR3 protein: CASSQDSRYSGANVLTF
D gene: TRBD2; V gene: TRBV27; clone size: .; J gene: TRBJ2-7; CDR3 length: 15; CDR3 DNA: TGTGCCAGCAGAAGGCCCCTAGCGGGAGACTACGAGCAGTACTTC; CDR3 protein: CASRRPLAGDYEQYF
D gene: .; V gene: TRBV29-1; clone size: .; J gene: TRBJ1-4; CDR3 length: 14; CDR3 DNA: TGCAGCGTCGCCCCAGTACTGACTAATGAAAAACTGTTTTTT; CDR3 protein: CSVAPVLTNEKLFF
D gene: .; V gene: TRBV28; clone size: few; J gene: TRBJ1-2; CDR3 length: 14; CDR3 DNA: TGTGCCAGCACCCCTGAATGGGAATCCTATGGCTACACCTTC; CDR3 protein: CASTPEWESYGYTF
D gene: .; V gene: TRBV9; clone size: few; J gene: TRBJ2-1; CDR3 length: 14; CDR3 DNA: TGTGCCAGCAGCGTAGAGGCTAGCCTCGGTGAGCAGTTCTTC; CDR3 protein: CASSVEASLGEQFF
D gene: .; V gene: TRBV6-2/TRBV6-3; clone size: .; J gene: TRBJ1-3; CDR3 length: 15; CDR3 DNA: TGTGCCAGCAGAAGAGCTTTGAGCTCTGGAAACACCATATATTTT; CDR3 protein: CASRRALSSGNTIYF
D gene: .; V gene: TRBV7-2; clone size: .; J gene: TRBJ2-1; CDR3 length: 12; CDR3 DNA: TGTGCCAGCAGCTGGCTCTACAATGAGCAGTTCTTC; CDR3 protein: CASSWLYNEQFF
D gene: TRBD1; V gene: TRBV20-1; clone size: .; J gene: TRBJ2-1; CDR3 length: 11; CDR3 DNA: TGCAGTGCCTTCGGACAGGGCGGTAGGTTCTTC; CDR3 protein: CSAFGQGGRFF
D gene: TRBD1; V gene: TRBV27; clone size: .; J gene: TRBJ2-2; CDR3 length: 14; CDR3 DNA: TGTGCCAGCAGGCAATTCACAGGGGGCGGGGAGCTGTTTTTT; CDR3 protein: CASRQFTGGGELFF
D gene: TRBD1; V gene: TRBV27; clone size: few; J gene: TRBJ1-3; CDR3 length: 16; CDR3 DNA: TGTGCCAGCAGTTCGTGGACAGGGAGGCCTGGAAACACCATATATTTT; CDR3 protein: CASSSWTGRPGNTIYF
D gene: TRBD2; V gene: TRBV12-3/TRBV12-4; clone size: few; J gene: TRBJ2-1; CDR3 length: 15; CDR3 DNA: TGTGCCAGCAGTTTTCGGCGGGGGGGCCGGGATGAGCAGTTCTTC; CDR3 protein: CASSFRRGGRDEQFF
D gene: .; V gene: TRBV5-1; clone size: .; J gene: TRBJ1-1; CDR3 length: 15; CDR3 DNA: TGCGCCAGCAGCGAATCAGCAGGGATGAACACTGAAGCTTTCTTT; CDR3 protein: CASSESAGMNTEAFF
D gene: .; V gene: TRBV11-2; clone size: .; J gene: TRBJ2-7; CDR3 length: 11; CDR3 DNA: TGTGCCAGCACCTCGCTATACGAGCAGTACTTC; CDR3 protein: CASTSLYEQYF
D gene: .; V gene: TRBV21-1; clone size: .; J gene: TRBJ2-1; CDR3 length: 10; CDR3 DNA: TGTGCCAGCAGCAAACAGGGTGGTCTCTTC; CDR3 protein: CASSKQGGLF
D gene: TRBD1; V gene: TRBV12-3/TRBV12-4; clone size: .; J gene: TRBJ1-5; CDR3 length: 16; CDR3 DNA: TGTGCCAGCAGCCTCAGAGGGACAGGTTGGAACCAGCCCCAGCATTTT; CDR3 protein: CASSLRGTGWNQPQHF
D gene: TRBD2; V gene: TRBV6-1; clone size: .; J gene: TRBJ2-2; CDR3 length: 16; CDR3 DNA: TGTGCCAGCAGCGGTGGGACTAGCGGAAACACCGGGGAGCTGTTTTTT; CDR3 protein: CASSGGTSGNTGELFF
D gene: .; V gene: TRBV6-6; clone size: few; J gene: TRBJ1-1; CDR3 length: 12; CDR3 DNA: TGTGCCAGCCAGGGTGCGGGCACTGAAGCTTTCTTT; CDR3 protein: CASQGAGTEAFF
D gene: .; V gene: TRBV5-1; clone size: few; J gene: TRBJ2-7; CDR3 length: 16; CDR3 DNA: TGCGCCAGCAGCTTGGGAGGGAGTTCGAGCTCCTACGAGCAGTACTTC; CDR3 protein: CASSLGGSSSSYEQYF
D gene: .; V gene: TRBV13; clone size: once; J gene: TRBJ2-1; CDR3 length: 14; CDR3 DNA: TGTGCCAGCAGCTTACGCCGACAATGGGGTGAGCAGTTCTTC; CDR3 protein: CASSLRRQWGEQFF
D gene: .; V gene: TRBV28; clone size: .; J gene: TRBJ2-7; CDR3 length: 16; CDR3 DNA: TGTGCCAGCAGTTTTGACCCGTACCAGGTCGGCTACGAGCAGTACTTC; CDR3 protein: CASSFDPYQVGYEQYF
D gene: TRBD2; V gene: TRBV4-3; clone size: .; J gene: TRBJ2-1; CDR3 length: 15; CDR3 DNA: TGCGCCAGCAGCCCGGGACTAGCGGAACTAAATGAGCAGTTCTTC; CDR3 protein: CASSPGLAELNEQFF
D gene: .; V gene: TRBV3-1; clone size: few; J gene: TRBJ2-5; CDR3 length: 15; CDR3 DNA: TGTGCCAGCAGCCAACCACTCAGGGACCAAGAGACCCAGTACTTC; CDR3 protein: CASSQPLRDQETQYF
D gene: .; V gene: TRBV5-1; clone size: .; J gene: TRBJ1-1; CDR3 length: 12; CDR3 DNA: TGCGCCAGCAGCAACTCCCGTGCTGAAGCTTTCTTT; CDR3 protein: CASSNSRAEAFF
D gene: .; V gene: TRBV12-3/TRBV12-4; clone size: .; J gene: TRBJ2-2; CDR3 length: 12; CDR3 DNA: TGTGCCAGCAGTCCCTACCCCGGGGAGCTGTTTTTT; CDR3 protein: CASSPYPGELFF
D gene: .; V gene: TRBV19; clone size: .; J gene: TRBJ2-7; CDR3 length: 14; CDR3 DNA: TGTGCCAGTAGCTGGGCAGGGGATAGGGACGAGCAGTACTTC; CDR3 protein: CASSWAGDRDEQYF
D gene: .; V gene: TRBV27; clone size: .; J gene: TRBJ1-5; CDR3 length: 11; CDR3 DNA: TGTGCCAGCGTCGCGTGTCAGCCCCAGCATTTT; CDR3 protein: CASVACQPQHF
D gene: .; V gene: TRBV28; clone size: few; J gene: TRBJ2-4; CDR3 length: 15; CDR3 DNA: TGTGCCACCCGGGGAGTCCCGGTAGCCAAAAACATTCAGTACTTC; CDR3 protein: CATRGVPVAKNIQYF
D gene: .; V gene: TRBV7-6; clone size: few; J gene: TRBJ2-5; CDR3 length: 18; CDR3 DNA: TGTGCCAGCAGCTTAGGGTGGTACCAGACACTACGAAAAGAGACCCAGTACTTC; CDR3 protein: CASSLGWYQTLRKETQYF
D gene: .; V gene: TRBV25-1; clone size: few; J gene: TRBJ2-2; CDR3 length: 14; CDR3 DNA: TGTGCCAGCAGTGAACCAGGGGAAACCGGGGAGCTGTTTTTT; CDR3 protein: CASSEPGETGELFF